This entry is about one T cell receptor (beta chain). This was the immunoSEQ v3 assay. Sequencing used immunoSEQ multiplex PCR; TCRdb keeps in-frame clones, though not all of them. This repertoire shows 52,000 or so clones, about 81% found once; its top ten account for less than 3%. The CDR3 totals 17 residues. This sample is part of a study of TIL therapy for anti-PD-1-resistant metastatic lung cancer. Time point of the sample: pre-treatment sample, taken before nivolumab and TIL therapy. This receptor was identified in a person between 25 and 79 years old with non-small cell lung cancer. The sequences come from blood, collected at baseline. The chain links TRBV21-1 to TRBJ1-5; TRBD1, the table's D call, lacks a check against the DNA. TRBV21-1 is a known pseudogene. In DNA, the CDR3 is TGTGCCAGCAGCAAAGAGGGAAACAGGGGGAGCAATCAGCCCCAGCATTTT. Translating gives CASSKEGNRGSNQPQHF.